This T cell receptor beta chain derives from a study of T cells in tuberculosis. Study as a whole: T cells were selected with CD1B tetramers loaded with glucose monomycolate.

Clones were read by immunoSEQ multiplex PCR, and TCRdb kept only the in-frame ones, dropping some. The sample contains about 58,000 clones, over 75% of which appear only once. After thawing and overnight rest, PBMC were stained with GMM-loaded CD1B tetramer, viability dye and anti-CD3 for sorting. The lipid loaded on the CD1B tetramers was C32 glucose monomycolate from Rhodococcus equi. Germline values: CDR1 SGHTA, CDR2 FQGTGA. Trimming at V came to 5 bases and at J to 9 bases, leaving 5 bases not matched to a gene. This CDR3 has 13 amino acids. The V call is TRBV7-3, the J call TRBJ2-1; 9 bases match TRBD2. The sample comprised CD1b-GMM tetramer-negative cells sorted from PBMCs. This clonotype was obtained from an adult woman with latent tuberculosis. Written as DNA, the CDR3 is TGTGCCAGCAGCCGCGGGGGGGGCAGTGAGCAGTTCTTC. Translated, it gives CASSRGGGSEQFF.